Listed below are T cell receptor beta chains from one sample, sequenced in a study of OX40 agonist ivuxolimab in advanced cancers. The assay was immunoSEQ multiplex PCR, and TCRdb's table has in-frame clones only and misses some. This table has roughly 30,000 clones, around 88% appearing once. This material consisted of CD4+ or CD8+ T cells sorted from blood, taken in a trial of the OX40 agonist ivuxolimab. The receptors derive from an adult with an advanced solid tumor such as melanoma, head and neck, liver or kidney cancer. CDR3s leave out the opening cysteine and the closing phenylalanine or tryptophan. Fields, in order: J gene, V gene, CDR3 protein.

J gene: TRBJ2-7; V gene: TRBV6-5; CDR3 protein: ASSYKSGTSFYEQY
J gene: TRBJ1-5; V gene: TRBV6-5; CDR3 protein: ASRSVGNQPQH
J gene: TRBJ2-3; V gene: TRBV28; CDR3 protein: AIRELDTQY
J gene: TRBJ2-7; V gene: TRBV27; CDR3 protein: ASSLQGESYEQY
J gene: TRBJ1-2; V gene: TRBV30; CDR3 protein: ASHRLEWDYGYT
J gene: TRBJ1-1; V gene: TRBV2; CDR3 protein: ASNLGSGAF
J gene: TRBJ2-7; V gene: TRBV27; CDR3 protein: ASSSDGYEQY
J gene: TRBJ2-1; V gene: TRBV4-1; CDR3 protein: ASSQDPPQRDYNEQF
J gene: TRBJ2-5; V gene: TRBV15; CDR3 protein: ATSRGLGLRETQY
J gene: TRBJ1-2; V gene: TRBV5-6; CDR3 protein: ASSLLLSYGYT
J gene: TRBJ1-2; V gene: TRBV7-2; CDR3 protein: ASSPNDYGYT
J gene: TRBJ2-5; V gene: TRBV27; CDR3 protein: ASSSQGADPQY
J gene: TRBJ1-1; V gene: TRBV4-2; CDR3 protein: ASSQARTEAF
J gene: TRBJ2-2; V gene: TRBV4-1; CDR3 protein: ASSHGAGAGELF